This T cell receptor beta chain derives from a study of blood T cells in healthy people across ages. There were at least 6 micrograms of total RNA extracted from every sample. CDR3 length: 13 residues. Germline CDR1 is SGHTA and CDR2 is FQGNSA. For this clonotype: Its antigen is not identified. This may arise from a read error, as a much more abundant clone is one base away.

Study conclusions and caveats: Bulk PBMC profiling left naive and antigen-experienced comparisons inconclusive. One million T cells yielded diversity estimates that were considered underestimates.

Primers used in a second PCR of roughly 6 to 12 cycles were a sample-barcoded 5' primer and a J-beta primer mix. A template-switch adaptor containing 12 random nucleotides labeled each cDNA molecule. TCRdb recomputed calls from the 5' RACE reads with MiXCR, one row per CDR3 protein. The sample has hundreds of thousands of distinct CDR3 sequences, roughly 45% seen once. The V call is TRBV7-2, the J call TRBJ2-7; 7 nucleotides match TRBD2. Specimen: blood. The receptor comes from a woman aged 55-69 years in good health. In DNA form, the CDR3 reads TGTGTCAGCAGCGGGACTACCTCGGGCGAGCAGTACTTC. Translation gives CVSSGTTSGEQYF. Filled out from reference TRBV7-2 and TRBJ2-7, the complete variable domain reads GAGVSQSPSNKVTEKGKDVELRCDPISGHTALYWYRQSLGQGLEFLIYFQGNSAPDKSGLPSDRFSAERTGGSVSTLTIQRTQQEDSAVYLCVSSGTTSGEQYFGPGTRLTVT.